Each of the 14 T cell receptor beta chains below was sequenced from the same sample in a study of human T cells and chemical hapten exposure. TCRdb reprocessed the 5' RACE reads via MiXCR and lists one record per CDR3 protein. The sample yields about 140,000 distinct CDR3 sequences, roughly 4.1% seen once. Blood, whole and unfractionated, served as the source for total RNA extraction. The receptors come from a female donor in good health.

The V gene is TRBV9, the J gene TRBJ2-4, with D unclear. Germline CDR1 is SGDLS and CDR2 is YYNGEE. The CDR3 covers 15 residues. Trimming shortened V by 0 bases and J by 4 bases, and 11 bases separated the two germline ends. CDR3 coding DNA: TGTGCCAGCAGCGTAGGTGGTGAGATGAAAAACATTCAGTACTTC. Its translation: CASSVGGEMKNIQYF.

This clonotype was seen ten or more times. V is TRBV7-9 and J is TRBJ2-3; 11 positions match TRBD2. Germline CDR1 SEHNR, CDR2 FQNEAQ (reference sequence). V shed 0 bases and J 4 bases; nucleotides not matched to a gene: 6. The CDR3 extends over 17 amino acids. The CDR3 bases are TGTGCCAGCAGCTTAGCGCGTCTAGCGGGGGGTGCAGATACGCAGTATTTT. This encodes CASSLARLAGGADTQYF.

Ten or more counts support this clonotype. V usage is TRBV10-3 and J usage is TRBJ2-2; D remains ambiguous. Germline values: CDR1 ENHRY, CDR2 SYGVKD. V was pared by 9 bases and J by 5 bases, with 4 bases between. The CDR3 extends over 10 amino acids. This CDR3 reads CAISTGELFF. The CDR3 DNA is TGTGCCATTTCTACCGGGGAGCTGTTTTTT.

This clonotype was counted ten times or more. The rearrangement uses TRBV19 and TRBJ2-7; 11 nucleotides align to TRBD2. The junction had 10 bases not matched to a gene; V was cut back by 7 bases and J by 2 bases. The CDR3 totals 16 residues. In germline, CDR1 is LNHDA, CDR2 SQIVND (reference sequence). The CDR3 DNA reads TGTGCCAGTACTACTAGCGGGGGATTCGGAACCTACGAGCAGTACTTC. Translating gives CASTTSGGFGTYEQYF. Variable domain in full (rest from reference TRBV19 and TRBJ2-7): DGGITQSPKYLFRKEGQNVTLSCEQNLNHDAMYWYRQDPGQGLRLIYYSQIVNDFQKGDIAEGYSVSREKKESFPLTVTSAQKNPTAFYLCASTTSGGFGTYEQYFGPGTRLTVT.

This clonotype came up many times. In DNA form, the CDR3 reads TGCGCCAGCAGCTTGGTCCCAGGGGGCGAGTACGCCGAGCAGTACTTC. It codes for CASSLVPGGEYAEQYF. J is TRBJ2-7 and V is TRBV5-1; 8 bases match TRBD1. Germline V gene data show CDR1 as SGHRS and CDR2 as YFSETQ. J gave up 6 bases and V 0 bases, and 11 bases lay outside the gene matches. The CDR3 consists of 16 residues.

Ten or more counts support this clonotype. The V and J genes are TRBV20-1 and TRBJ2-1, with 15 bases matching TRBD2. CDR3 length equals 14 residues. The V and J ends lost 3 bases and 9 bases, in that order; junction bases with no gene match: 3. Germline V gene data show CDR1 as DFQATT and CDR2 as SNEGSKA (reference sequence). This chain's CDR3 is CSASGLAGGFEQFF. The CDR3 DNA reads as TGCAGTGCTAGTGGACTAGCGGGGGGGTTTGAGCAGTTCTTC.

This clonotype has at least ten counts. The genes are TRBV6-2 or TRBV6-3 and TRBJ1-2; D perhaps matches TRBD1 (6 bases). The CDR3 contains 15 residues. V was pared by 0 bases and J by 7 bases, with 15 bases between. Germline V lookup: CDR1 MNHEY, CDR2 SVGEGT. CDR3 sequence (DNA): TGTGCCAGCAGTTACTCGACTTTGACAGGTCCTGGCTACACCTTC. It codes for CASSYSTLTGPGYTF.

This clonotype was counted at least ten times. The CDR3, as DNA: TGTGCCAGCAGTTTTTTTGGGCGGCATCAGCCCCAGCATTTT. This sequence encodes CASSFFGRHQPQHF. The V gene is TRBV12-3 or TRBV12-4, the J gene TRBJ1-5; no clear D. The germline V and J ends were trimmed by 3 bases and 5 bases, with 11 bases remaining between them. This CDR3 contains 14 residues.

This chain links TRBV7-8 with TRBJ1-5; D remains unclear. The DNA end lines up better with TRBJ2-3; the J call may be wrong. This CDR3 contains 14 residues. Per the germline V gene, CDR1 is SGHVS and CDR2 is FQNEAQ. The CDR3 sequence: CASSFGRMYQPQYF. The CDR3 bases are TGTGCCAGCAGCTTCGGTCGGATGTATCAGCCCCAGTATTTT.

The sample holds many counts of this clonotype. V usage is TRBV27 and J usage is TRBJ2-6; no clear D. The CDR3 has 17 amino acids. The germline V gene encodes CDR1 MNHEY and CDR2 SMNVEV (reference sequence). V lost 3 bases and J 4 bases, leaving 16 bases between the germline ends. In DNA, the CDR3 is TGTGCCAGCAGTTTCTTCTTGAAGGGCTCCGGGGCCAACGTCCTGACTTTC. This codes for CASSFFLKGSGANVLTF. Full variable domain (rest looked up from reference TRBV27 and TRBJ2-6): EAQVTQNPRYLITVTGKKLTVTCSQNMNHEYMSWYRQDPGLGLRQIYYSMNVEVTDKGDVPEGYKVSRKEKRNFPLILESPSPNQTSLYFCASSFFLKGSGANVLTFGAGSRLTVL.

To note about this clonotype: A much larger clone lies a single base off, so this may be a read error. The CDR3 DNA follows: TGTGCCAGTTCCTGGACGGGGAAATACGAGCAGTACTTC. Translation: CASSWTGKYEQYF. V usage is TRBV19 and J usage is TRBJ2-7; TRBD2 is a possible D gene (5 bases). V was cut by 8 bases and J by 4 bases, with 15 bases left in between. The CDR3 length is 13 residues. Germline lookup yields CDR1 LNHDA and CDR2 SQIVND (reference sequence).

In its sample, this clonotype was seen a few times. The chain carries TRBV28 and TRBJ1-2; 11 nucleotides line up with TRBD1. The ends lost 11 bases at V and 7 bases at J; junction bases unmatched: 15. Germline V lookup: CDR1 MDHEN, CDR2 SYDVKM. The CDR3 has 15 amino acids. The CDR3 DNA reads TGTGCCGGGGGGAATGCCGGACAGGGGGCCGGTGGCTACACCTTC. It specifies CAGGNAGQGAGGYTF.

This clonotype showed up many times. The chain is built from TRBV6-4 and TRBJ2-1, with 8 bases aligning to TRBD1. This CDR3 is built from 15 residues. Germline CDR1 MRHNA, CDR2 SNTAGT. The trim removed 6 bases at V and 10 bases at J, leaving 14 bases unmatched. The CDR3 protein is CASSTFWTGLEEQFF. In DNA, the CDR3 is TGTGCCAGCAGCACCTTTTGGACAGGGCTGGAGGAGCAGTTCTTC.

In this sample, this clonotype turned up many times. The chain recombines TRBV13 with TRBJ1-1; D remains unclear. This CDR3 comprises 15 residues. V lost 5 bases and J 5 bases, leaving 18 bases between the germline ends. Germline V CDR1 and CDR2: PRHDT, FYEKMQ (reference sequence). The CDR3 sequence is CASSPAVQSQTEAFF. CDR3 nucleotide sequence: TGTGCCAGCAGCCCAGCGGTTCAGTCCCAAACTGAAGCTTTCTTT.